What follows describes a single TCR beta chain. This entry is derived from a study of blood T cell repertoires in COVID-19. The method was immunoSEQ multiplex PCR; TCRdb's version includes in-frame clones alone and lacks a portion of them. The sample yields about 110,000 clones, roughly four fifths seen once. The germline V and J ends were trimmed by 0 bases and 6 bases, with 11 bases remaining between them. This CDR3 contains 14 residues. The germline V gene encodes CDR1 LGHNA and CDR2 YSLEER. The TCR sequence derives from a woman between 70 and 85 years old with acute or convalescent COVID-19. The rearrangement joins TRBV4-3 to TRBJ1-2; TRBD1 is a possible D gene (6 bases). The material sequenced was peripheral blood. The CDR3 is CASSQEAGAHGYTF. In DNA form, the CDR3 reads TGCGCCAGCAGCCAAGAGGCAGGGGCACATGGCTACACCTTC.